The sequence of this T cell receptor beta chain was determined in a study of control samples from healthy donors and cancer patients (dated by TCRdb to about 2020). CDR1 and CDR2 are read off the germline V gene as ENHRY and SYGVKD. V trim: 8 bases; J trim: 4 bases; unmatched bases: 5. The CDR3 numbers 13 residues from cysteine through phenylalanine. The CDR3 DNA has 39 bases and is translated from base 1. Notes on this clone: Which antigen it targets is not known. Base qualities are not at hand, and no much larger clone is one base apart.

Preparation of the library involved the immunoSEQ multiplex PCR assay. TCRdb retrieved this table from immuneACCESS and kept in-frame rearrangements only. Not all clones are present; in checked studies, unresolved V genes account for under half, and no reason is known for the remainder. Here the sample has about 120,000 clones; around 87% occur a single time. Together, the top ten hold roughly 12% of the sample. The clonotype was recovered from a man aged 30-40 years in good health. The V and J segments used are TRBV10-3 and TRBJ1-5; the central 7 bases match TRBD1. The sequenced sample was blood. The DNA is as follows: TGTGCCATCTCAGGACAGGAAAATCAGCCCCAGCATTTT. The translation is CAISGQENQPQHF.